A selection of T cell receptor beta chains follows, all from one sample in a study of early T cells in non-severe SARS-CoV-2 infection. TCRdb called the 5' RACE reads again in MiXCR, with one record for every CDR3 protein. The sample consists of around 61,000 distinct CDR3 sequences, roughly 16% of them appearing once. The sequencing here drew on whole blood, taken at baseline. The receptors derive from an adult who was a healthcare worker with PCR-confirmed SARS-CoV-2 infection or an uninfected control (not recorded which). CDR3s include the opening cysteine and the closing phenylalanine or tryptophan. The D gene is left open where the match is weak. Size tells how often a clone was seen (once, few, many) or the class of an expanded clone, and some rows leave it out.

V gene: TRBV25-1; J gene: TRBJ2-7; clone size: few; D gene: .; CDR3 protein: CASSAQGALYEQYF; CDR3 DNA: TGTGCCAGCAGTGCACAGGGAGCTCTTTACGAGCAGTACTTC
V gene: TRBV10-2; J gene: TRBJ2-7; clone size: .; D gene: .; CDR3 protein: CASKAADSYEQYF; CDR3 DNA: TGCGCCAGCAAGGCAGCGGATTCCTACGAGCAGTACTTC
V gene: TRBV19; J gene: TRBJ1-1; clone size: .; D gene: .; CDR3 protein: CASSMEWGTEAFF; CDR3 DNA: TGTGCCAGTAGTATGGAGTGGGGCACTGAAGCTTTCTTT
V gene: TRBV29-1; J gene: TRBJ2-1; clone size: few; D gene: .; CDR3 protein: CSVERPGSSYNEQFF; CDR3 DNA: TGCAGCGTTGAACGTCCCGGTAGCTCCTACAATGAGCAGTTCTTC
V gene: TRBV28; J gene: TRBJ2-3; clone size: .; D gene: .; CDR3 protein: CASSSFHIGTDTQYF; CDR3 DNA: TGTGCCAGCAGTTCCTTCCACATTGGCACAGATACGCAGTATTTT
V gene: TRBV6-1; J gene: TRBJ2-1; clone size: .; D gene: TRBD2; CDR3 protein: CASRPSGKYNEQFF; CDR3 DNA: TGTGCCAGCAGGCCTAGCGGGAAGTACAATGAGCAGTTCTTC
V gene: TRBV27; J gene: TRBJ2-3; clone size: few; D gene: TRBD2; CDR3 protein: CASSFLGTSGRASDTQYF; CDR3 DNA: TGTGCCAGCAGTTTTTTGGGGACTAGCGGGAGGGCCTCAGATACGCAGTATTTT
V gene: TRBV5-6; J gene: TRBJ1-2; clone size: .; D gene: .; CDR3 protein: CASSQDVGFNYGYTF; CDR3 DNA: TGTGCCAGCAGCCAGGACGTAGGTTTTAACTATGGCTACACCTTC
V gene: TRBV20-1; J gene: TRBJ2-7; clone size: few; D gene: .; CDR3 protein: CSASGDYEQYF; CDR3 DNA: TGCAGTGCTAGCGGAGACTACGAGCAGTACTTC
V gene: TRBV4-1; J gene: TRBJ1-2; clone size: .; D gene: .; CDR3 protein: CASSQETTREYGYTF; CDR3 DNA: TGCGCCAGCAGCCAAGAAACTACGAGGGAGTATGGCTACACCTTC
V gene: TRBV7-6; J gene: TRBJ2-4; clone size: .; D gene: .; CDR3 protein: CASTRTGFFRAKNIQYF; CDR3 DNA: TGTGCCAGCACCCGAACCGGATTTTTTAGGGCCAAAAACATTCAGTACTTC
V gene: TRBV7-8; J gene: TRBJ2-1; clone size: .; D gene: .; CDR3 protein: CASSLAIGMYNEQFF; CDR3 DNA: TGTGCCAGCAGCTTAGCTATCGGGATGTACAATGAGCAGTTCTTC
V gene: TRBV12-3/TRBV12-4; J gene: TRBJ1-2; clone size: .; D gene: TRBD1; CDR3 protein: CASLLVGQGTGDGYTF; CDR3 DNA: TGTGCCAGCTTGCTCGTGGGACAGGGAACTGGTGATGGCTACACCTTC
V gene: TRBV6-1; J gene: TRBJ2-3; clone size: few; D gene: .; CDR3 protein: CASSDQRRLVLTDTQYF; CDR3 DNA: TGTGCCAGCAGTGACCAGAGAAGATTAGTACTCACAGATACGCAGTATTTT
V gene: TRBV7-9; J gene: TRBJ2-7; clone size: .; D gene: .; CDR3 protein: CASSFFKASRNYEQYF; CDR3 DNA: TGTGCCAGCAGCTTCTTTAAGGCTAGCAGAAACTACGAGCAGTACTTC
V gene: TRBV7-6; J gene: TRBJ2-1; clone size: many; D gene: TRBD1; CDR3 protein: CASSLAGTGASSEQFF; CDR3 DNA: TGTGCCAGCAGCTTAGCGGGGACAGGGGCTTCTAGTGAGCAGTTCTTC
V gene: TRBV6-2/TRBV6-3; J gene: TRBJ2-7; clone size: medium-sized; D gene: .; CDR3 protein: CASSYGESYEQYF; CDR3 DNA: TGTGCCAGCAGTTACGGGGAATCCTACGAGCAGTACTTC
V gene: TRBV5-5; J gene: TRBJ1-6; clone size: .; D gene: TRBD1; CDR3 protein: CASSFQPGGGSPLHF; CDR3 DNA: TGTGCCAGCAGCTTTCAGCCAGGGGGCGGATCACCCCTCCACTTT
V gene: TRBV28; J gene: TRBJ1-1; clone size: .; D gene: .; CDR3 protein: CASSWEGAPIEAFF; CDR3 DNA: TGTGCCAGCAGTTGGGAAGGGGCCCCGATTGAAGCTTTCTTT
V gene: TRBV12-3/TRBV12-4; J gene: TRBJ2-7; clone size: many; D gene: .; CDR3 protein: CASGPGPYEQYF; CDR3 DNA: TGTGCCAGCGGGCCGGGCCCCTACGAGCAGTACTTC
V gene: TRBV12-3/TRBV12-4; J gene: TRBJ2-2; clone size: .; D gene: .; CDR3 protein: CASSLEGDTGELFF; CDR3 DNA: TGTGCCAGCAGTTTGGAGGGAGACACCGGGGAGCTGTTTTTT
V gene: TRBV7-9; J gene: TRBJ1-2; clone size: .; D gene: TRBD1; CDR3 protein: CASSPGQGELYGYAF; CDR3 DNA: TGTGCCAGCAGCCCCGGACAGGGGGAACTCTATGGCTACGCCTTC
V gene: TRBV5-1; J gene: TRBJ2-7; clone size: .; D gene: TRBD2; CDR3 protein: CASSLPDSGKRREQYF; CDR3 DNA: TGCGCCAGCAGCTTACCCGATAGCGGGAAACGTCGCGAGCAGTACTTC
V gene: TRBV4-1; J gene: TRBJ1-3; clone size: .; D gene: .; CDR3 protein: CASSQEPRNTIYF; CDR3 DNA: TGCGCCAGCAGCCAAGAACCTCGAAACACCATATATTTT
V gene: TRBV21-1; J gene: TRBJ2-7; clone size: few; D gene: .; CDR3 protein: CASSKVHYRNYEQYF; CDR3 DNA: TGTGCCAGCAGCAAAGTCCACTACCGAAACTACGAGCAGTACTTC
V gene: TRBV5-1; J gene: TRBJ2-3; clone size: few; D gene: .; CDR3 protein: CASSPTGDNTQYF; CDR3 DNA: TGCGCCAGCAGCCCCACAGGCGATAATACGCAGTATTTT
V gene: TRBV4-1; J gene: TRBJ2-7; clone size: .; D gene: .; CDR3 protein: CASSLFSAGSSYEQYF; CDR3 DNA: TGCGCCAGCAGCCTTTTCTCGGCGGGTAGCTCCTACGAGCAGTACTTC
V gene: TRBV29-1; J gene: TRBJ2-7; clone size: many; D gene: .; CDR3 protein: CSVVVSSYEQYF; CDR3 DNA: TGCAGCGTTGTCGTTTCTTCATACGAGCAGTACTTC
V gene: TRBV12-3/TRBV12-4; J gene: TRBJ2-7; clone size: few; D gene: TRBD1; CDR3 protein: CASSLWDRSEQYF; CDR3 DNA: TGTGCCAGCAGTTTATGGGACAGAAGCGAGCAGTACTTC
V gene: TRBV5-1; J gene: TRBJ2-7; clone size: .; D gene: TRBD1; CDR3 protein: CASSLGTGATYEQYF; CDR3 DNA: TGCGCCAGCAGCCTGGGGACAGGGGCCACCTACGAGCAGTACTTC
V gene: TRBV7-9; J gene: TRBJ2-1; clone size: many; D gene: .; CDR3 protein: CASSPVQTYNEQFF; CDR3 DNA: TGTGCCAGCAGCCCGGTCCAAACCTACAATGAGCAGTTCTTC
V gene: TRBV5-4; J gene: TRBJ2-3; clone size: few; D gene: .; CDR3 protein: CASSPWSADTQYF; CDR3 DNA: TGTGCCAGCAGCCCCTGGTCTGCAGATACGCAGTATTTT
V gene: TRBV18; J gene: TRBJ2-7; clone size: few; D gene: .; CDR3 protein: CASSPFGNLPDEQYF; CDR3 DNA: TGTGCCAGCTCCCCCTTTGGGAACCTTCCCGACGAGCAGTACTTC
V gene: TRBV12-3/TRBV12-4; J gene: TRBJ2-1; clone size: many; D gene: .; CDR3 protein: CASSLGGNEQFF; CDR3 DNA: TGTGCCAGCAGTTTAGGGGGCAATGAGCAGTTCTTC
V gene: TRBV12-3/TRBV12-4; J gene: TRBJ1-1; clone size: few; D gene: .; CDR3 protein: CASSLARRLTEAFF; CDR3 DNA: TGTGCCAGCAGTTTGGCCCGAAGGCTGACTGAAGCTTTCTTT
V gene: TRBV14; J gene: TRBJ2-7; clone size: .; D gene: .; CDR3 protein: CASSQGLGAGKVEQYF; CDR3 DNA: TGTGCCAGCAGCCAAGGGTTGGGAGCAGGGAAAGTGGAGCAGTACTTC
V gene: TRBV4-1; J gene: TRBJ2-3; clone size: few; D gene: .; CDR3 protein: CASSQGPTGGTDTQYF; CDR3 DNA: TGCGCCAGCAGCCAAGGGCCGACTGGGGGCACAGATACGCAGTATTTT
V gene: TRBV27; J gene: TRBJ1-2; clone size: .; D gene: TRBD1; CDR3 protein: CASSSLNTGGLYYGYTF; CDR3 DNA: TGTGCCAGCAGTTCGCTAAACACAGGGGGGCTATACTATGGCTACACCTTC
V gene: TRBV6-5; J gene: TRBJ1-5; clone size: few; D gene: TRBD1; CDR3 protein: CASSFGTGEGQPQHF; CDR3 DNA: TGTGCCAGCAGTTTTGGGACAGGGGAGGGTCAGCCCCAGCATTTT
V gene: TRBV20-1; J gene: TRBJ1-6; clone size: many; D gene: TRBD1; CDR3 protein: CSVPGTGSGALSPLHF; CDR3 DNA: TGCAGTGTTCCGGGGACAGGATCGGGAGCTTTGTCACCCCTCCACTTT
V gene: TRBV4-1; J gene: TRBJ1-6; clone size: .; D gene: .; CDR3 protein: CASSPGRTNNSPLHF; CDR3 DNA: TGCGCCAGCAGCCCGGGAAGAACGAATAATTCACCCCTCCACTTT
V gene: TRBV6-4; J gene: TRBJ2-7; clone size: .; D gene: TRBD2; CDR3 protein: CASSPSTSGRTGEQYF; CDR3 DNA: TGTGCCAGCAGTCCCTCGACTAGCGGGAGAACGGGTGAGCAGTACTTC
V gene: TRBV6-1; J gene: TRBJ2-7; clone size: .; D gene: .; CDR3 protein: CASSDQGAYEQYF; CDR3 DNA: TGTGCCAGCAGTGATCAGGGAGCCTACGAGCAGTACTTC
V gene: TRBV20-1; J gene: TRBJ2-1; clone size: many; D gene: TRBD1; CDR3 protein: CSAEGTVDNEQFF; CDR3 DNA: TGCAGTGCCGAAGGGACAGTCGACAATGAGCAGTTCTTC
V gene: TRBV19; J gene: TRBJ2-2; clone size: .; D gene: .; CDR3 protein: CASSVGGNTGELFF; CDR3 DNA: TGTGCCAGTAGTGTTGGCGGGAACACCGGGGAGCTGTTTTTT
V gene: TRBV7-2; J gene: TRBJ2-1; clone size: few; D gene: TRBD2; CDR3 protein: CASSSGLAGAAEQFF; CDR3 DNA: TGTGCCAGCAGCTCGGGACTAGCGGGGGCCGCTGAGCAGTTCTTC
V gene: TRBV28; J gene: TRBJ2-7; clone size: few; D gene: .; CDR3 protein: CASSTPQGAEQYF; CDR3 DNA: TGTGCCAGCAGTACCCCACAGGGAGCCGAGCAGTACTTC
V gene: TRBV6-5; J gene: TRBJ1-1; clone size: few; D gene: TRBD1; CDR3 protein: CASSYGTGAGTEAFF; CDR3 DNA: TGTGCCAGCAGTTACGGGACAGGGGCGGGCACTGAAGCTTTCTTT
V gene: TRBV5-1; J gene: TRBJ2-7; clone size: few; D gene: .; CDR3 protein: CASSFLGNRVDEQYF; CDR3 DNA: TGCGCCAGCAGCTTCTTGGGGAACAGGGTCGACGAGCAGTACTTC
V gene: TRBV7-3; J gene: TRBJ2-1; clone size: .; D gene: .; CDR3 protein: CASSPPGAVQGNEQFF; CDR3 DNA: TGTGCCAGCAGCCCCCCCGGAGCGGTACAGGGTAATGAGCAGTTCTTC
V gene: TRBV4-2; J gene: TRBJ2-7; clone size: .; D gene: .; CDR3 protein: CASSLRQESSYEQYF; CDR3 DNA: TGTGCCAGCAGCCTACGACAGGAGAGCTCCTACGAGCAGTACTTC
V gene: TRBV5-1; J gene: TRBJ2-3; clone size: many; D gene: TRBD2; CDR3 protein: CASSPGRAIRHVDTQYF; CDR3 DNA: TGCGCCAGCAGCCCGGGGAGGGCTATTCGACACGTGGATACGCAGTATTTT
V gene: TRBV9; J gene: TRBJ2-3; clone size: many; D gene: .; CDR3 protein: CASSGGSDLRDTQYF; CDR3 DNA: TGTGCCAGCAGCGGCGGCAGTGACCTTAGAGATACGCAGTATTTT
V gene: TRBV18; J gene: TRBJ2-2; clone size: .; D gene: .; CDR3 protein: CASWSSTNTGELFF; CDR3 DNA: TGTGCCAGTTGGTCGTCGACTAACACCGGGGAGCTGTTTTTT
V gene: TRBV19; J gene: TRBJ1-5; clone size: few; D gene: TRBD1; CDR3 protein: CASVMGQGAYQPQHF; CDR3 DNA: TGTGCCAGTGTTATGGGGCAGGGGGCTTATCAGCCCCAGCATTTT
V gene: TRBV7-9; J gene: TRBJ2-2; clone size: .; D gene: .; CDR3 protein: CASSSGTVTGELFF; CDR3 DNA: TGTGCCAGCAGCTCCGGGACTGTCACCGGGGAGCTGTTTTTT
V gene: TRBV20-1; J gene: TRBJ2-5; clone size: few; D gene: .; CDR3 protein: CSARVGGPRETQYF; CDR3 DNA: TGCAGTGCTAGAGTGGGCGGACCGCGTGAGACCCAGTACTTC